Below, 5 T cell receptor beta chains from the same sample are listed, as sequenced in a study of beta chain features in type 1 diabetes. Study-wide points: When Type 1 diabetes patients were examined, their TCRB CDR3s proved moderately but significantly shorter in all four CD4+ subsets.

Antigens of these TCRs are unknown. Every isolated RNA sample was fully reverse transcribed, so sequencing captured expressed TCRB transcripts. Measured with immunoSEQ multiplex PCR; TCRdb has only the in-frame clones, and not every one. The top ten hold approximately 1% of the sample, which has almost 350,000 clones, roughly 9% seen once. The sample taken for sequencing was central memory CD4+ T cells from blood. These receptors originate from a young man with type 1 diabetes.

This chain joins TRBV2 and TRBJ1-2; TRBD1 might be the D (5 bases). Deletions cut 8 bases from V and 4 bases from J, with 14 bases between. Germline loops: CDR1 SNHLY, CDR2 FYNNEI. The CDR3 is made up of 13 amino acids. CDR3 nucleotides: TGTGCCAGCGTTGGTGAGGGGATCTATGGCTACACCTTC. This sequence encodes CASVGEGIYGYTF.

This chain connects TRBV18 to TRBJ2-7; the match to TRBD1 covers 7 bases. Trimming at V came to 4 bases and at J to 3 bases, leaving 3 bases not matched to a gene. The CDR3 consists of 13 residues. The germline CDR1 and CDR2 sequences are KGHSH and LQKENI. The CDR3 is CASSRGQSYEQYF. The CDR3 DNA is TGTGCCAGCTCACGGGGACAGAGCTACGAGCAGTACTTC.

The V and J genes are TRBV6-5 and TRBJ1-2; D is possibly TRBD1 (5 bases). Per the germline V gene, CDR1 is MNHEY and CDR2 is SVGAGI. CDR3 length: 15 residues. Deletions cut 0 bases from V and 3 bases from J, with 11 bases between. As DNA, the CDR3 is TGTGCCAGCAGTTACTCCGGCAGGGCTGACTATGGCTACACCTTC. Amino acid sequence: CASSYSGRADYGYTF.

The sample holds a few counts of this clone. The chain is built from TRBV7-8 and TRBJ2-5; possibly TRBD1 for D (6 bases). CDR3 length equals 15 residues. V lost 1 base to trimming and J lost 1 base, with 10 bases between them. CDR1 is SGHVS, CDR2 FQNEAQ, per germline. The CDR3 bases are TGTGCCAGCAGCTTAGTCTGGGGGCTCCAAGAGACCCAGTACTTC. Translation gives CASSLVWGLQETQYF.

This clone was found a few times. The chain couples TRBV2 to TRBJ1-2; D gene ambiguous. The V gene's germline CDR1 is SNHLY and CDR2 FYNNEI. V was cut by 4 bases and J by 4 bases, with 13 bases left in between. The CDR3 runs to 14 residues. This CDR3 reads CASSAQHGGYGYTF. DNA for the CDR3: TGTGCCAGCAGTGCCCAACACGGCGGCTATGGCTACACCTTC.